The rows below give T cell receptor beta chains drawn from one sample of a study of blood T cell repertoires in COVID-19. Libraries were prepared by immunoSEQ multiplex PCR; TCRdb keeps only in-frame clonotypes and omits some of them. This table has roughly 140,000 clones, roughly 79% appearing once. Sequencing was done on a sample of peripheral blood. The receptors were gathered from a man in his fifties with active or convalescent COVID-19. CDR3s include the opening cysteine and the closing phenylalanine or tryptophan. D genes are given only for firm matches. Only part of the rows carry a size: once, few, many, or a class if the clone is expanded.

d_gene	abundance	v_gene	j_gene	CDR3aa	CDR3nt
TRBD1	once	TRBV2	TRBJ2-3	CATIETGSDTQYF	TGTGCCACCATCGAGACAGGGTCAGATACGCAGTATTTT
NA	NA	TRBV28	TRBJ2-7	CASSLFGGYYEQYF	TGTGCCAGCAGTTTATTTGGCGGATACTACGAGCAGTACTTC
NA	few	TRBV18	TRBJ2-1	CASSPTSGVNEQFF	TGTGCCAGCTCACCAACTTCCGGGGTAAATGAGCAGTTCTTC
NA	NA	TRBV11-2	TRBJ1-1	CASSLAGTEAFF	TGTGCCAGCAGCTTGGCAGGCACTGAAGCTTTCTTT
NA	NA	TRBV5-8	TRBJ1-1	CASSSWGRVGTEAFF	TGTGCCAGCAGCTCTTGGGGGCGAGTGGGAACTGAAGCTTTCTTT
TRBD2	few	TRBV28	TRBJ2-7	CASSLEAVDPEVGLAGGWLEQYF	TGTGCCAGCAGTTTGGAGGCGGTGGACCCCGAAGTCGGACTAGCGGGAGGGTGGCTCGAGCAGTACTTC
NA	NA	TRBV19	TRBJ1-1	CASSISHRTEAFF	TGTGCCAGTAGTATTTCACACCGCACTGAAGCTTTCTTT
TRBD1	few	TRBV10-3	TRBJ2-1	CAISELETGRNEQFF	TGTGCCATCAGTGAATTAGAGACAGGGCGAAATGAGCAGTTCTTC
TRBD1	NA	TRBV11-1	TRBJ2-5	CASSPGQQETQYF	TGTGCCAGCAGCCCGGGACAGCAAGAGACCCAGTACTTC
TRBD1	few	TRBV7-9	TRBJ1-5	CASSGTGGSNQPQHF	TGTGCCAGCAGCGGGACAGGGGGCAGCAATCAGCCCCAGCATTTT
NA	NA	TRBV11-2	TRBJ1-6	CASSPPRGTLHF	TGTGCCAGCAGCCCGCCACGGGGGACCCTCCACTTT
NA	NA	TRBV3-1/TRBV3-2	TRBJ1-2	CASSQATRINYGYTF	TGTGCCAGCAGCCAAGCTACTAGGATTAACTATGGCTACACCTTC
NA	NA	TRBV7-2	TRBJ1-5	CASSPRVRNQPQHF	TGTGCCAGCAGCCCCCGGGTTCGCAATCAGCCCCAGCATTTT
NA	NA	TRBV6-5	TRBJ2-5	CASSYRGWETQYF	TGTGCCAGCAGTTACCGGGGGTGGGAGACCCAGTACTTC
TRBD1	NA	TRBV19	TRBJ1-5	CASSGQAKDQPQHF	TGTGCCAGTAGTGGACAGGCAAAGGATCAGCCCCAGCATTTT
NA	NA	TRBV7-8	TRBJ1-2	CASKATESIYYGYTF	TGTGCCAGCAAGGCGACAGAAAGTATTTACTATGGCTACACCTTC
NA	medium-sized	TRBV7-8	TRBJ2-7	CASSTTGRGREQYF	TGTGCCAGCAGCACAACAGGAAGGGGTCGGGAGCAGTACTTC
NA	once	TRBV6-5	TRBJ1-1	CATGWGDTEAFF	TGTGCCACAGGTTGGGGGGACACTGAAGCTTTCTTT
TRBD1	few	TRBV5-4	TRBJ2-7	CASSLRTGGLDEQYF	TGTGCCAGCAGCTTGAGGACAGGGGGCTTGGACGAGCAGTACTTC
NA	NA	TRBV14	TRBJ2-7	CASSDTASPSYEQYF	TGTGCCAGCAGCGATACCGCAAGCCCCTCCTACGAGCAGTACTTC
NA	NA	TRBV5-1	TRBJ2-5	CASSFRQEETQYF	TGCGCCAGCAGCTTCAGGCAGGAAGAGACCCAGTACTTC
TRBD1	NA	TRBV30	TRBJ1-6	CAWRFRDRVSPLHF	TGTGCCTGGAGATTCCGGGACAGGGTCTCACCCCTCCACTTT
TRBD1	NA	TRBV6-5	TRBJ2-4	CASSQGQGVKNIQYF	TGTGCCAGCAGCCAGGGACAGGGGGTCAAAAACATTCAGTACTTC
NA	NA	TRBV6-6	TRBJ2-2	CASSQGQYTGELFF	TGTGCCAGCAGCCAAGGACAGTACACCGGGGAGCTGTTTTTT
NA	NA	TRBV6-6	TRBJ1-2	CASSYEAGPYGYTF	TGTGCCAGCAGTTACGAGGCAGGGCCCTATGGCTACACCTTC
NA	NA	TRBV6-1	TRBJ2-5	CASSEVTGTETQYF	TGTGCCAGCAGTGAAGTTACAGGGACAGAGACCCAGTACTTC
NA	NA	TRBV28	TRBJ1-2	CASTLVQGDYGYTF	TGTGCCAGCACCTTAGTACAGGGTGATTATGGCTACACCTTC
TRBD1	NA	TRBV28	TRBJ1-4	CASKHEFQGTATNEKLFF	TGTGCCAGCAAGCACGAGTTCCAAGGGACAGCAACTAATGAAAAACTGTTTTTT
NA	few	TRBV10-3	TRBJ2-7	CAISDPLSPREQYF	TGTGCCATCAGTGACCCCTTATCACCGCGGGAGCAGTACTTC
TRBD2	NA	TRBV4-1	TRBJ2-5	CASSPAGAGGPRETQYF	TGCGCCAGCAGCCCGGCGGGAGCGGGAGGGCCGAGAGAGACCCAGTACTTC
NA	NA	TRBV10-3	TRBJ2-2	CAIRAENTGELFF	TGTGCCATAAGAGCGGAGAACACCGGGGAGCTGTTTTTT
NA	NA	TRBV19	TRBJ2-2	CASSIGILATPGRYTGELFF	TGTGCCAGTAGTATAGGGATATTGGCAACCCCAGGGAGGTACACCGGGGAGCTGTTTTTT
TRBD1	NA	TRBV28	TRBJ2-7	CATRRTGNYYEQYF	TGTGCCACCCGCCGGACAGGCAACTACTACGAGCAGTACTTC
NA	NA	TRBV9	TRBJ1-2	CASSVEWGGDGYTF	TGTGCCAGCAGCGTAGAATGGGGCGGGGATGGCTACACCTTC
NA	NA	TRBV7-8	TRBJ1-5	CASSLAASDGGQPQHF	TGTGCCAGCAGCTTAGCGGCAAGCGACGGGGGTCAGCCCCAGCATTTT
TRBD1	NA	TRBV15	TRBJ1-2	CATSIRSGGYGYTF	TGTGCCACCAGCATACGATCAGGGGGTTATGGCTACACCTTC
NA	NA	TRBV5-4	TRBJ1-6	CASSSEWIQGRNNSPLHF	TGTGCCAGCAGCTCGGAGTGGATTCAGGGTCGGAATAATTCACCCCTCCACTTT
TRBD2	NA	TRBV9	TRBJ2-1	CASSPETSRDNEQFF	TGTGCCAGCAGCCCCGAGACTAGCCGAGACAATGAGCAGTTCTTC
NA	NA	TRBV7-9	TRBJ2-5	CASSYGETQYF	TGTGCCAGCAGCTACGGAGAGACCCAGTACTTC
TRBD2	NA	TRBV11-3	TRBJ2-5	CASSAVAGGPETQYF	TGTGCCAGCAGCGCGGTAGCGGGAGGGCCGGAGACCCAGTACTTC